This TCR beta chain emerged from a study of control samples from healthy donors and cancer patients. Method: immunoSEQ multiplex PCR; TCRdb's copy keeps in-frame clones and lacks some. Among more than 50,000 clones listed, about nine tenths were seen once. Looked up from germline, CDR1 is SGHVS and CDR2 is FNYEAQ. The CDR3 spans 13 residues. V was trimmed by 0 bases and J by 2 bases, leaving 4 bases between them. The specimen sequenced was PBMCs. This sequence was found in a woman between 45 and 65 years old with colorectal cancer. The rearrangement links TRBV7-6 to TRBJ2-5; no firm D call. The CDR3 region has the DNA TGTGCCAGCAGCTTAGCCCTACAAGAGACCCAGTACTTC. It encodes CASSLALQETQYF.